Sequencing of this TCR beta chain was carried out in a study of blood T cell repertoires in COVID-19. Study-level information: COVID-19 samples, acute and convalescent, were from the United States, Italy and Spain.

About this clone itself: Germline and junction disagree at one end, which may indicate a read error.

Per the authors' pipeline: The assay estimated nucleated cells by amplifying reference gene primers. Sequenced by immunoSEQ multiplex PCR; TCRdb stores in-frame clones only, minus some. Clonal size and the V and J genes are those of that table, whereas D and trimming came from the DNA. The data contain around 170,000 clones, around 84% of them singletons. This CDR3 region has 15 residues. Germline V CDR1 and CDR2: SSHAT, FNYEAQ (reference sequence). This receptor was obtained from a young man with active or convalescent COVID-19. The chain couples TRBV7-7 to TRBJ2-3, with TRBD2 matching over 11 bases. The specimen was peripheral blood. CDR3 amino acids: CASSVSGGAPDTQYF. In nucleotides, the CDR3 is TGTGCTAGCAGTGTTAGCGGGGGGGCCCCCGATACGCAGTATTTT.